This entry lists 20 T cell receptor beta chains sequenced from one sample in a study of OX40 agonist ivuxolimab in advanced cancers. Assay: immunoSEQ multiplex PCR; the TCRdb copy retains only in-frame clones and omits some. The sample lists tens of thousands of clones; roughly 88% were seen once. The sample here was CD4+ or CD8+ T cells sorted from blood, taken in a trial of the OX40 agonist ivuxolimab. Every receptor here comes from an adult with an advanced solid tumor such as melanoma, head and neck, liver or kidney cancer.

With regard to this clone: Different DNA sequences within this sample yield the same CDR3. CDR3 sequence (DNA): TGTGCCAGTAGTATATGGAGCACAGATACGCAGTATTTT. Its translation: CASSIWSTDTQYF. The chain recombines TRBV19 with TRBJ2-3; no clear D gene. Trimming removed 2 bases from V and 0 bases from J, with 3 bases in between. Germline CDR1 and CDR2: LNHDA and SQIVND (reference sequence). The CDR3 spans 13 residues. Based on the CDR3 plus reference TRBV19 and TRBJ2-3, the full variable domain is DGGITQSPKYLFRKEGQNVTLSCEQNLNHDAMYWYRQDPGQGLRLIYYSQIVNDFQKGDIAEGYSVSREKKESFPLTVTSAQKNPTAFYLCASSIWSTDTQYFGPGTRLTVL.

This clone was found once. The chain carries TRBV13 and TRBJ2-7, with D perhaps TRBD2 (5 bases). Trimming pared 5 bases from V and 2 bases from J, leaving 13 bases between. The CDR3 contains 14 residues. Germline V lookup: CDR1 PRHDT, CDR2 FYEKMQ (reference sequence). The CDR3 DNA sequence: TGTGCCAGCAGCGAGGAGGACGGTGCCTACGAGCAGTACTTC. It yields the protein CASSEEDGAYEQYF.

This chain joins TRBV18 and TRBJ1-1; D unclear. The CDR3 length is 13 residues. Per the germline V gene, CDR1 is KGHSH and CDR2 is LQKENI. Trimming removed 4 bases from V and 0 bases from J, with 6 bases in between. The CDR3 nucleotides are TGTGCCAGCTCACTTACCATGAACACTGAAGCTTTCTTT. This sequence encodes CASSLTMNTEAFF.

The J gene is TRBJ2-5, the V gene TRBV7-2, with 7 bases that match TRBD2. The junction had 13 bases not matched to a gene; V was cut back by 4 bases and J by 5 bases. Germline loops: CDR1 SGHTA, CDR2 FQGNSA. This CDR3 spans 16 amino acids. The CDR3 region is CASSSPTISSGETQYF. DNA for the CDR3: TGTGCCAGCAGCTCCCCTACTATTTCTAGCGGTGAGACCCAGTACTTC. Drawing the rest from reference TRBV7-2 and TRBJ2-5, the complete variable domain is GAGVSQSPSNKVTEKGKDVELRCDPISGHTALYWYRQSLGQGLEFLIYFQGNSAPDKSGLPSDRFSAERTGGSVSTLTIQRTQQEDSAVYLCASSSPTISSGETQYFGPGTRLLVL.

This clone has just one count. In DNA form, the CDR3 reads TGCGCCAGCAGCCAAGGAAGCCCGAACACTGAAGCTTTCTTT. Amino acid sequence: CASSQGSPNTEAFF. The chain employs TRBV4-1 and TRBJ1-1; D remains unclear. V lost 1 base to trimming and J lost 1 base, with 7 bases between them. The CDR3 sequence is 14 residues long. Germline CDR1 MGHRA, CDR2 YSYEKL.

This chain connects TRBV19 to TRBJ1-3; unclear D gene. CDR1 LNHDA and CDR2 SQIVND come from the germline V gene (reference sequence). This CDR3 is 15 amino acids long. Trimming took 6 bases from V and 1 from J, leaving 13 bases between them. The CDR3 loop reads CASRETWSSGNTIYF. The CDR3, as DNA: TGTGCCAGTAGAGAGACTTGGAGTTCTGGAAACACCATATATTTT.

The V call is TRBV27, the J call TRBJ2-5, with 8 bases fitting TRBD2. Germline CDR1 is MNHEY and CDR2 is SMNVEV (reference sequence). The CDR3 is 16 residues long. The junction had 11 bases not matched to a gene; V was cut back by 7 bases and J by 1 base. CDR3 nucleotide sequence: TGTGCCAGCACCCCTCGGTGGCTAGCGGGCCAAGAGACCCAGTACTTC. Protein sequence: CASTPRWLAGQETQYF.

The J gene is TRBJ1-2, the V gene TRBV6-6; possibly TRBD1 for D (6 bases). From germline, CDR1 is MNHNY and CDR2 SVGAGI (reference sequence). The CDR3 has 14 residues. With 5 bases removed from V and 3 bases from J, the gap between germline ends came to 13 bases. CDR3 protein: CASSPQTGDYGYTF. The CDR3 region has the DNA TGTGCCAGCAGTCCTCAGACAGGTGACTATGGCTACACCTTC.

CDR3 nucleotides: TGTGCCAGTAGTATTCAGGGAAGCGTCTATGGCTACACCTTC. Its protein product is CASSIQGSVYGYTF. V is TRBV19 and J is TRBJ1-2, with D possibly being TRBD1 (5 bases). Germline V gene sequence: CDR1 LNHDA, CDR2 SQIVND (reference sequence). The CDR3 runs 14 residues. The V end lost 3 bases, the J end lost 4 bases, and 12 bases lay between the germline ends.

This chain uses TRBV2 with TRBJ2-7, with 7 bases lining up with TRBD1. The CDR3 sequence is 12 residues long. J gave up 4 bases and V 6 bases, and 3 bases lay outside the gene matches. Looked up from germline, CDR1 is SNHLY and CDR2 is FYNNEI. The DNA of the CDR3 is TGTGCCAGCAGACAGGGGCCTTACGAGCAGTACTTC. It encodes CASRQGPYEQYF.

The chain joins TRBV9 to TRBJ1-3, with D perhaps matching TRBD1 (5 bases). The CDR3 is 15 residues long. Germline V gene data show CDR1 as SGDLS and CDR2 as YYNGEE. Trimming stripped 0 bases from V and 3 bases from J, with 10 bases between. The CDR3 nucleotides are TGTGCCAGCAGCGTAGACGGGGCTTTTGGAAACACCATATATTTT. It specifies CASSVDGAFGNTIYF.

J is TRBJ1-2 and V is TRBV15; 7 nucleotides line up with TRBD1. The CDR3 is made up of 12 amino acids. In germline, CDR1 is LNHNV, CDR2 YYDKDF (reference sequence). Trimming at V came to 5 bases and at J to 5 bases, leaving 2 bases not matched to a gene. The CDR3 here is CATSLTGYGYTF. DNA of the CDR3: TGTGCCACCAGCTTGACAGGGTATGGCTACACCTTC. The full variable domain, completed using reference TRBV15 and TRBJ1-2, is DAMVIQNPRYQVTQFGKPVTLSCSQTLNHNVMYWYQQKSSQAPKLLFHYYDKDFNNEADTPDNFQSRRPNTSFCFLDIRSPGLGDTAMYLCATSLTGYGYTFGSGTRLTVV.

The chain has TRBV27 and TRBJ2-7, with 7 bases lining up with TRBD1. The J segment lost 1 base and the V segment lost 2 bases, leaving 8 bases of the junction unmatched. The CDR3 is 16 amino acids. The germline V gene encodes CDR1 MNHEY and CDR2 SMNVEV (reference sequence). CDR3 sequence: CASSLEGRQGSYEQYF. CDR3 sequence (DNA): TGTGCCAGCAGTTTAGAGGGGCGACAGGGATCCTACGAGCAGTACTTC.

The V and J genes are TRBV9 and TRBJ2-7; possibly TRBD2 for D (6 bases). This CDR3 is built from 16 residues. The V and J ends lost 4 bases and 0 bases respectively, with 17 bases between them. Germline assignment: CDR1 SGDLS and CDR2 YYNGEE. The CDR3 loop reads CASSPYMEGFSYEQYF. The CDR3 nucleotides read TGTGCCAGCAGCCCTTATATGGAGGGTTTCTCCTACGAGCAGTACTTC. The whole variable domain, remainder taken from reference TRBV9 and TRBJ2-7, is DSGVTQTPKHLITATGQRVTLRCSPRSGDLSVYWYQQSLDQGLQFLIQYYNGEERAKGNILERFSAQQFPDLHSELNLSSLELGDSALYFCASSPYMEGFSYEQYFGPGTRLTVT.

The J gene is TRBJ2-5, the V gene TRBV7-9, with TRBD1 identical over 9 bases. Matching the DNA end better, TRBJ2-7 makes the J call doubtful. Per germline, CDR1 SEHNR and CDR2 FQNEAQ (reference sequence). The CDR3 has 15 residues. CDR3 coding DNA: TGTGCCAGCAGCTTAGGGACAGGGGTTTCCTACGAGCAGTACTTC. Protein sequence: CASSLGTGVSYEQYF.

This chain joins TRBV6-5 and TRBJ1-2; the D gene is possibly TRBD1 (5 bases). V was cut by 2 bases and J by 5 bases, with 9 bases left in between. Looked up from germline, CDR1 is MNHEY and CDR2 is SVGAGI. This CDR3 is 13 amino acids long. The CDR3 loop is CASSYPGQYGYTF. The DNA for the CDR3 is TGTGCCAGCAGTTACCCAGGGCAATATGGCTACACCTTC.

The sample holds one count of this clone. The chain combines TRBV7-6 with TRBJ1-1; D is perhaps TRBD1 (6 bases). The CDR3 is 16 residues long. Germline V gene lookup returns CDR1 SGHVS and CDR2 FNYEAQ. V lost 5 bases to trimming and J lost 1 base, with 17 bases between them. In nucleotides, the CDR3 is TGTGCCAGCAGCCCTATCGCCGGGGGGGCGAACACTGAAGCTTTCTTT. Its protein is CASSPIAGGANTEAFF.

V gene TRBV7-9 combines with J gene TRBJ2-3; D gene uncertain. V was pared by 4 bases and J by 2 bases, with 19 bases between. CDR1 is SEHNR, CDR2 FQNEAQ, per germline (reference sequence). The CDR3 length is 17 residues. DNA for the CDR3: TGTGCCAGCAGCTCTAGGCTGGGTGGAATTCCCACAGATACGCAGTATTTT. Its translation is CASSSRLGGIPTDTQYF.

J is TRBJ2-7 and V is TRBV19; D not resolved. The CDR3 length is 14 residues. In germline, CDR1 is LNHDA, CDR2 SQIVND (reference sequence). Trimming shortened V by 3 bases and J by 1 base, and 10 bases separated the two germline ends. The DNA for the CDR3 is TGTGCCAGTAGTATCTTAAGAGATTCCTACGAGCAGTACTTC. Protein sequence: CASSILRDSYEQYF.

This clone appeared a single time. CDR3 residues: CASSLGTGDNEKLFF. The DNA for the CDR3 is TGTGCCAGCAGCCTGGGGACGGGGGATAATGAAAAACTGTTTTTT. The rearrangement joins TRBV5-8 to TRBJ1-4, with D possibly matching TRBD1 (5 bases). Germline-derived CDR1 and CDR2 are SGHTS and YDEGEE. This CDR3 comprises 15 residues. The V and J ends lost 4 bases and 4 bases respectively, with 14 bases between them. Filled out from reference TRBV5-8 and TRBJ1-4, the complete variable domain reads EAGVTQSPTHLIKTRGQQATLRCSPISGHTSVYWYQQALGLGLQFLLWYDEGEERNRGNFPPRFSGRQFPNYSSELNVNALELEDSALYLCASSLGTGDNEKLFFGSGTQLSVL.